This note documents a single TCR beta chain sequence. This table comes from immunoSEQ multiplex PCR, and its TCRdb copy is limited to in-frame clones, with some not included. The sample lists 2,100,000 or so clones, approximately 96% occurring once. This sample was taken from a study of shared clonotypes between healthy human individuals. The TCR sequence derives from a man between 18 and 35 years old in good health. Sequencing was done on a sample of naive CD4+ T cells sorted from blood. The subset denotes: CD45RA+ positively selected.

The CDR3 reads CAISEGREKLFF. The CDR3 DNA is TGTGCCATCAGTGAAGGACGAGAAAAACTGTTTTTT. The genes are TRBV10-3 and TRBJ1-4; D gene unclear. CDR3 size: 12 residues. The V end lost 3 bases, the J end lost 8 bases, and 7 bases lay between the germline ends. Germline lookup yields CDR1 ENHRY and CDR2 SYGVKD.